This TCR beta chain is drawn from a study of vaccination and CD4 T cells after COVID-19. Study in general: Cellular stimulation was performed using overlapping spike peptides derived from SARS-CoV-2, HCoV-NL63, HCoV-OC43 and HCoV-229E.

Treatment given: approximately 9-day PBMC culture with coronavirus spike peptide pools or control peptides (ViraFEST assay). On day 3 and again on day 7, fresh IL-2 medium was used to replace half the medium. At the Johns Hopkins FTIC core, DNA taken from cultured CD4+ T cells was sequenced by way of the Oncomine TCR Beta short-read assay. In TCRdb, the PCR reads were re-called with MiXCR into one record per CDR3 protein. The sample lists approximately 12,000 distinct CDR3 sequences; less than 40% were seen once. Germline V gene data show CDR1 as DFQATT and CDR2 as SNEGSKA (reference sequence). This CDR3 has 14 amino acids. Trimming at V came to 3 bases and at J to 1 base, leaving 4 bases not matched to a gene. A note on this clonotype: What it binds is not known.

The specimen was cultured CD4+ T cells from blood. This chain uses TRBV20-1 with TRBJ2-5; 8 bases map to TRBD2. The TCR sequence derives from a human donor with COVID-19. Here the CDR3 reads CSASPSGPQETQYF. In nucleotides, the CDR3 is TGCAGTGCTAGCCCTAGCGGGCCCCAAGAGACCCAGTACTTC.